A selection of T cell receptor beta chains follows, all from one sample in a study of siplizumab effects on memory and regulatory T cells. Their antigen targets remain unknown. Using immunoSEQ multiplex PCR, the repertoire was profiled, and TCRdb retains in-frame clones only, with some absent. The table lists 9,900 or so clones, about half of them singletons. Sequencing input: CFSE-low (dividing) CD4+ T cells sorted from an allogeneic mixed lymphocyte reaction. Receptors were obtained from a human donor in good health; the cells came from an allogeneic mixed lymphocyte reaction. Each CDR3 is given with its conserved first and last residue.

CDR3aa: CASTRTGNSPLHF
v_gene: TRBV6-5

CDR3aa: CASSLLGQGSYEQYF
v_gene: TRBV5-1

CDR3aa: CASSSPTDTQYF
v_gene: TRBV5-1

CDR3aa: CASSLEEGSLEAFF
v_gene: TRBV7-6

CDR3aa: CASGRRVGDGYTF
v_gene: TRBV10-2

CDR3aa: CASRQGPNTGELFF
v_gene: TRBV7-9

CDR3aa: CASSIGLGSGGNTIYF
v_gene: TRBV5-6

CDR3aa: CASSLERRVAQYF
v_gene: TRBV11-1

CDR3aa: CASSVQGSSSYEQYF
v_gene: TRBV5-4

CDR3aa: CASSEAGGTTDTQYF
v_gene: TRBV6-4

CDR3aa: CASGTLTHEQYF
v_gene: TRBV28